This record covers a single T cell receptor (beta chain). The ends were cut back, 5 bases at V and 3 bases at J, with 13 bases in the middle. Germline assignment: CDR1 SQVTM and CDR2 ANQGSEA. The CDR3 runs to 13 residues. Authors' analysis steps: How many nucleated cells were present was estimated from reference gene primer amplification. The protocol was immunoSEQ multiplex PCR, while the TCRdb copy is restricted to in-frame clones and leaves out a portion. V and J calls and clone size come straight from that table; D and trimming were deduced from the DNA. The table includes approximately 100,000 clones, around 94% detected once. This sample is part of a study of blood T cell repertoires in COVID-19. Study details: COVID-19 samples collected from the United States, Italy and Spain covered acute and convalescent phases. The analysed material was cDNA or gDNA that came from T cells, B-cell-depleted T cells, or PBMCs.

The chain uses TRBV29-1 and TRBJ2-5; D remains unclear. Source material: peripheral blood. The receptor comes from a man aged 50 to 60 with active COVID-19. CDR3 region: CSVSKLSEETQYF. DNA for the CDR3: TGCAGCGTTTCTAAACTATCGGAAGAGACCCAGTACTTC.